This T cell receptor (beta chain) was recorded in a study of blood T cells in healthy people across ages. Findings and caveats of the study: The diversity estimates, figures obtained from one million T cells, were considered underestimates.

Then a second PCR, running roughly 6 to 11 cycles, was carried out with a sample-barcoded 5' primer and a J-beta primer mix. A single record per CDR3 protein comes from TCRdb applying MiXCR to the 5' RACE reads. The repertoire holds 800,000 to 1,300,000 distinct CDR3 sequences, with around 27% as singletons. In germline, CDR1 is SGHTA, CDR2 FQGNSA. With V trimmed by 3 bases and J by 4 bases, 10 bases remained unmatched. There are 18 residues in the CDR3. About this clonotype itself: What it binds is not known.

The sample was also linked to a second study, of T cells of mothers and their children. This second study notes: Sample barcodes plus 2-4 random nucleotides came from the M1S primer.

The source of this sequence is a girl aged 2 to 10 in good health. The sequenced sample consisted of blood. This rearrangement joins TRBV7-2 to TRBJ2-6; 9 bases fit TRBD2. CDR3 coding DNA: TGTGCCAGCAGCTTTATTCGCGGGGGGGCGAAAGGGGCCAACGTCCTGACTTTC. Encoded protein: CASSFIRGGAKGANVLTF.